These T cell receptor beta chains were read from a single sample in a study of CD8 T cells in ankylosing spondylitis. TCRdb fed the 5' RACE reads into MiXCR, producing one record per CDR3 protein. This sample yields about 240,000 distinct CDR3 sequences, of which 8% to 11% are seen a single time; less than 3% belongs to the top ten. The specimen was blood, either unsorted or a sorted T cell fraction (not recorded which). These receptors were collected from a male donor with ankylosing spondylitis or in good health (not recorded which). The CDR3 runs from the conserved cysteine through the conserved F or W. Each record gives: CDR3 protein, CDR3 DNA, clone size, V gene, D gene, J gene. A D gene is named only where the DNA matches it firmly. Part of the rows lack a size; the others show once, few, many or a class for expanded clones.

cdr3_aa: CASSSKPYTNTGELFF
cdr3_nt: TGTGCCAGCAGCTCAAAGCCTTACACGAACACCGGGGAGCTGTTTTTT
clone_size: many
v_call: TRBV5-6
d_call: -
j_call: TRBJ2-2

cdr3_aa: CASSPPYRGDYNEQFF
cdr3_nt: TGTGCCAGCTCACCACCCTACAGGGGGGATTACAATGAGCAGTTCTTC
clone_size: few
v_call: TRBV18
d_call: TRBD1
j_call: TRBJ2-1

cdr3_aa: CASSLETGAETQYF
cdr3_nt: TGTGCCAGCAGTTTAGAGACTGGGGCGGAGACCCAGTACTTC
clone_size: many
v_call: TRBV12-3/TRBV12-4
d_call: -
j_call: TRBJ2-5

cdr3_aa: CASSPAAGARRVHEQYF
cdr3_nt: TGTGCCAGCAGTCCCGCCGCGGGGGCAAGAAGGGTCCACGAGCAGTACTTC
clone_size: -
v_call: TRBV12-3/TRBV12-4
d_call: -
j_call: TRBJ2-7

cdr3_aa: CSAPTGLRLNEQFF
cdr3_nt: TGCAGTGCTCCGACCGGGCTTCGTCTCAATGAGCAGTTCTTC
clone_size: once
v_call: TRBV20-1
d_call: -
j_call: TRBJ2-1

cdr3_aa: CASSPPVGETQYF
cdr3_nt: TGTGCCAGCTCACCACCGGTCGGAGAGACCCAGTACTTC
clone_size: many
v_call: TRBV18
d_call: -
j_call: TRBJ2-5

cdr3_aa: CASSPLASGRDNEQFF
cdr3_nt: TGTGCCAGCAGTCCGCTCGCTAGCGGGAGAGACAATGAGCAGTTCTTC
clone_size: many
v_call: TRBV12-3/TRBV12-4
d_call: TRBD2
j_call: TRBJ2-1

cdr3_aa: CASSPGDRAYEQYF
cdr3_nt: TGTGCCAGCAGTCCCGGGGACAGGGCCTACGAGCAGTACTTC
clone_size: many
v_call: TRBV12-3/TRBV12-4
d_call: TRBD1
j_call: TRBJ2-7

cdr3_aa: CASIPRTGGTDTQYF
cdr3_nt: TGTGCCAGCATTCCTCGGACGGGGGGCACAGATACGCAGTATTTT
clone_size: few
v_call: TRBV27
d_call: -
j_call: TRBJ2-3

cdr3_aa: CASSGGDTDTQYF
cdr3_nt: TGTGCCAGCAGTGGCGGTGACACAGATACGCAGTATTTT
clone_size: many
v_call: TRBV2
d_call: -
j_call: TRBJ2-3

cdr3_aa: CSARVSTSPKGVAADTQYF
cdr3_nt: TGCAGTGCTAGAGTCTCAACTAGCCCCAAAGGGGTAGCGGCAGATACGCAGTATTTT
clone_size: many
v_call: TRBV20-1
d_call: -
j_call: TRBJ2-3

cdr3_aa: CAISESTDDTQYF
cdr3_nt: TGTGCCATCAGTGAGTCTACGGATGATACGCAGTATTTT
clone_size: many
v_call: TRBV10-3
d_call: -
j_call: TRBJ2-3

cdr3_aa: CASPPPAGGTYEQYF
cdr3_nt: TGCGCCAGCCCCCCCCCAGCGGGGGGAACCTACGAGCAGTACTTC
clone_size: few
v_call: TRBV5-1
d_call: TRBD2
j_call: TRBJ2-7

cdr3_aa: CSVVYRDPLTDTQYF
cdr3_nt: TGCAGCGTTGTTTACAGGGACCCTCTAACAGATACGCAGTATTTT
clone_size: many
v_call: TRBV29-1
d_call: -
j_call: TRBJ2-3

cdr3_aa: CASSQERSGSQPQHF
cdr3_nt: TGCGCCAGCAGCCAAGAAAGGTCCGGGTCCCAGCCCCAGCATTTT
clone_size: many
v_call: TRBV4-1
d_call: -
j_call: TRBJ1-5

cdr3_aa: CAISESYTTSTDTQYF
cdr3_nt: TGTGCCATCAGTGAGTCTTATACGACGAGCACAGATACGCAGTATTTT
clone_size: many
v_call: TRBV10-3
d_call: -
j_call: TRBJ2-3

cdr3_aa: CASSASTGGNEQFF
cdr3_nt: TGTGCCAGCAGCGCCTCGACAGGGGGCAATGAGCAGTTCTTC
clone_size: many
v_call: TRBV11-2
d_call: TRBD1
j_call: TRBJ2-1

cdr3_aa: CASCPGTGVTEAFF
cdr3_nt: TGTGCCAGCTGCCCCGGGACAGGGGTCACTGAAGCTTTCTTT
clone_size: few
v_call: TRBV11-2
d_call: TRBD1
j_call: TRBJ1-1

cdr3_aa: CASSQGFFSDTQYF
cdr3_nt: TGTGCCAGCAGCCAAGGGTTCTTTTCAGATACGCAGTATTTT
clone_size: few
v_call: TRBV14
d_call: -
j_call: TRBJ2-3

cdr3_aa: CATWAGLGTEAFF
cdr3_nt: TGTGCCACGTGGGCGGGGCTCGGCACTGAAGCTTTCTTT
clone_size: few
v_call: TRBV15
d_call: -
j_call: TRBJ1-1